The rows below give T cell receptor beta chains drawn from one sample of a study of cytomegalovirus exposure and HLA in healthy donors. Assay: immunoSEQ multiplex PCR; the TCRdb copy retains only in-frame clones and omits some. The profile shows under 200,000 clones, around 75% of them singletons. Specimen: PBMCs. These receptors were obtained from a woman aged 25 to 39 in good health and CMV-seronegative. Both conserved end residues are part of each CDR3. A D gene is named only where the DNA matches it firmly. Clone size appears in some rows only: once, few, many, or a class for an expanded clone.

abundance,d_gene,v_gene,j_gene,CDR3nt,CDR3aa
.,TRBD1,TRBV7-3,TRBJ2-1,TGTGCCAGCAGCTTAGACAGGGTTTTCGATGAGCAGTTCTTC,CASSLDRVFDEQFF
.,.,TRBV2,TRBJ2-7,TGTTCCAAGCAGAAGGCGGCATACGAGCAGTACTTC,CSKQKAAYEQYF
.,.,TRBV11-1,TRBJ2-1,TGTGCCAGCAGCTTAGCACTATATGAGCAGTTCTTC,CASSLALYEQFF
.,.,TRBV7-2,TRBJ2-7,TGTGCCAGCAGCTTAGAGGCGGTCGTTCGCGAGCAGTACTTC,CASSLEAVVREQYF
.,.,TRBV28,TRBJ2-7,TGTGCCAGCACCATTATATTTCCCAGCTACGAGCAGTACTTC,CASTIIFPSYEQYF
.,TRBD2,TRBV18,TRBJ2-4,TGTGCCAGCTCACCATTAACGGGAGGAGGCAAAAACATTCAGTACTTC,CASSPLTGGGKNIQYF
.,.,TRBV5-4,TRBJ1-1,TGTGCCAGCAGTGCCGGGGGGGTAAACACTGAAGCTTTCTTT,CASSAGGVNTEAFF
.,.,TRBV30,TRBJ1-1,TGTGCCTGGAGTTCTTACAGTGGCACTGAAGCTTTCTTT,CAWSSYSGTEAFF
.,TRBD1,TRBV13,TRBJ2-7,TGTGCCAGCAGCCGAACCAGGACAGGGCGGGTGGATGAGCAGTACTTC,CASSRTRTGRVDEQYF
.,.,TRBV19,TRBJ1-6,TGTGCCAGTAGTATAGGCCGACAGATCAATTCACCCCTCCACTTT,CASSIGRQINSPLHF
.,TRBD1,TRBV2,TRBJ2-3,TGTGCCAGCTCCAAGGACAGGGGGGCAGATACGCAGTATTTT,CASSKDRGADTQYF
.,.,TRBV19,TRBJ1-1,TGTGCCAGTAAACCTAATCCCTCCGATCCGAGAAGGAACACTGAAGCTTTCTTT,CASKPNPSDPRRNTEAFF
.,.,TRBV27,TRBJ1-2,TGTGCCAGCAGTTTATCGCTGGAGGCAAACGGCTACACCTTC,CASSLSLEANGYTF
.,.,TRBV6-1,TRBJ1-5,TGTGCCAGCACCTTTGGAGTTGGTCAGCCCCAGCATTTT,CASTFGVGQPQHF
few,.,TRBV7-9,TRBJ2-5,TGTGCCAGCAGCTCAGGGATTCTGGAGACCCAGTACTTC,CASSSGILETQYF
few,TRBD1,TRBV5-1,TRBJ1-2,TGCGCCAGCAGCTTCGCAGGGGGGATGTATGGCTACACCTTC,CASSFAGGMYGYTF
.,.,TRBV7-8,TRBJ1-1,TGTGCCAGCAGCATTCAGGGATACACTGAAGCTTTCTTT,CASSIQGYTEAFF
few,TRBD1,TRBV7-6,TRBJ1-5,TGTGCCAGCAGCTTAACCGGACAGGGGGCGCCCAATCAGCCCCAGCATTTT,CASSLTGQGAPNQPQHF
few,TRBD2,TRBV7-2,TRBJ2-3,TGTGCCAGCAGCTCGGGACTAGCGGGAGCAGATACGCAGTATTTT,CASSSGLAGADTQYF
few,.,TRBV10-3,TRBJ1-2,TGTGCCATCAGTGTAGAGGTAAACTATGGCTACACCTTC,CAISVEVNYGYTF
.,TRBD2,TRBV18,TRBJ2-1,TGTGCCAGCTCACCACCGTGGGGACTAGCGGGGGGGCTCCGGGATGAGCAGTTCTTC,CASSPPWGLAGGLRDEQFF
.,.,TRBV7-9,TRBJ1-1,TGTGCCGGACGGGGAGCCATGAACACTGAAGCTTTCTTT,CAGRGAMNTEAFF
.,TRBD1,TRBV2,TRBJ2-7,TGTGCCAGCGAGGGACAGCCCTCCGGCGAGCAGTACTTC,CASEGQPSGEQYF
.,TRBD1,TRBV10-2,TRBJ1-4,TGCGCCAGCAGGACAGGGGCAGACAGTGAAAAACTGTTTTTT,CASRTGADSEKLFF
.,.,TRBV2,TRBJ2-2,TGTGCCAGCAAAGGCAGGTTGAACACCGGGGAGCTGTTTTTT,CASKGRLNTGELFF
.,.,TRBV4-2,TRBJ2-5,TGTGCCAGCAGCCAAGAGGGGGGACAGATCCAAGAGACCCAGTACTTC,CASSQEGGQIQETQYF
few,TRBD1,TRBV7-9,TRBJ1-2,TGTTCCAGCAGCTTAGAGACAGGGGCGTACACCTTC,CSSSLETGAYTF
.,TRBD1,TRBV5-1,TRBJ2-1,TGCGCCAGCAGCTTGGTGGGACAGGGGGCGCGCAATGAGCAGTTCTTC,CASSLVGQGARNEQFF
few,.,TRBV27,TRBJ1-1,TGTGCCAGCTTCCTATGGGGCGACAAGAACACTGAAGCTTTCTTT,CASFLWGDKNTEAFF
.,.,TRBV2,TRBJ2-5,TGTGCCAGCAGTGAGCCCCAGGAAGAAGAGACCCAGTACTTC,CASSEPQEEETQYF
.,.,TRBV6-1,TRBJ2-1,TGTGCCAGCAGTGGAACGAGACTTCCCAATGAGCAGTTCTTC,CASSGTRLPNEQFF
.,.,TRBV6-1,TRBJ1-1,TGTGCCAGCAGTGACAGGGGTTCCCTGAACACTGAAGCTTTCTTT,CASSDRGSLNTEAFF
.,TRBD1,TRBV7-9,TRBJ1-1,TGTGCCAGCAGCCGGACAGGAATTGGTAAGAACACTGAAGCTTTCTTT,CASSRTGIGKNTEAFF
once,.,TRBV7-2,TRBJ2-1,TGTGCCAGCAGCTTATGGTTGCGGGGTTCCTACAATGAGCAGTTCTTC,CASSLWLRGSYNEQFF
.,.,TRBV11-2,TRBJ2-7,TGTGCCAGCAGCTTAGATGTGGGGCTCCCCTCTGACTACGAGCAGTACTTC,CASSLDVGLPSDYEQYF
.,.,TRBV5-1,TRBJ2-5,TGCGCCAGCAGCCCCCAACAAGAGACCCAGTACTTC,CASSPQQETQYF
.,TRBD1,TRBV19,TRBJ1-5,TGTGCCAGTGTTAGGACAGGGATTTCCCCCAATCAGCCCCAGCATTTT,CASVRTGISPNQPQHF
.,.,TRBV9,TRBJ1-1,TGTGCCAGCAGCCCGACAGCCTCCAGGGCTGAAGCTTTCTTT,CASSPTASRAEAFF
.,TRBD1,TRBV7-6,TRBJ2-7,TGTGCCAGCAGCCTGGGAGCGACAGGGTTCGGGTACGAGCAGTACTTC,CASSLGATGFGYEQYF
.,TRBD2,TRBV10-3,TRBJ2-1,TGTGCCATCAGTGGTAGCGGGAGACCAGTTAATGAGCAGTTCTTC,CAISGSGRPVNEQFF
.,.,TRBV27,TRBJ1-2,TGTGCCAGCAGTATATCGGGGCTAGGGTATGGCTACACCTTC,CASSISGLGYGYTF
.,TRBD2,TRBV5-1,TRBJ2-1,TGCGCCAGCAGCTTGGTACCTCTAGCGGGGGTCTATGAGCAGTTCTTC,CASSLVPLAGVYEQFF
.,.,TRBV13,TRBJ2-7,TGTGCCAGCAGCTTAGGAGCTCAGGGCGCCTACGAGCAGTACTTC,CASSLGAQGAYEQYF
.,TRBD1,TRBV5-8,TRBJ1-5,TGTGCCAGCAGCTTGGGGACAGGGAGCAATCAGCCCCAGCATTTT,CASSLGTGSNQPQHF
.,TRBD2,TRBV28,TRBJ2-3,TGTGCCAGCAGTTTGAGTCGAGGCGGGGGAGGTTTAGATACGCAGTATTTT,CASSLSRGGGGLDTQYF
.,TRBD1,TRBV15,TRBJ1-1,TGTGCCACCAGCCCGGCAGGGGGGCTAGGGACTGAAGCTTTCTTT,CATSPAGGLGTEAFF
.,TRBD2,TRBV30,TRBJ2-1,TGTGCCTGGAGTTCGGGAGCGGGAGTGGGTGAGCAGTTCTTC,CAWSSGAGVGEQFF
once,TRBD1,TRBV6-5,TRBJ1-2,TGTGCCAGCAGGGGGGAAGGACAGGGTTGGGGCTACACCTTC,CASRGEGQGWGYTF
.,.,TRBV11-3,TRBJ2-3,TGTGCCAGCAGTACTGCTTTCACAGATACGCAGTATTTT,CASSTAFTDTQYF
.,.,TRBV6-6,TRBJ2-3,TGTGCCAGCAGTCTACAGCTCCAGTCGGATAATACGCAGTATTTT,CASSLQLQSDNTQYF
.,TRBD2,TRBV7-8,TRBJ2-4,TGTGCCAGCAGCTTATCTAGCGGCCCAGCCAAAAACATTCAGTACTTC,CASSLSSGPAKNIQYF
.,.,TRBV5-4,TRBJ2-7,TGTGCCAGCAGCTTGGGACAGGCTGGCTACGAGCAGTACTTC,CASSLGQAGYEQYF
.,TRBD1,TRBV27,TRBJ2-1,TGTGCCAGCAGGACCGGACAGGGTCGGCAGTTCTTC,CASRTGQGRQFF